Below, 17 T cell receptor beta chains from the same sample are listed, as sequenced in a study of T cells in women clearing cervical HPV infection. The table came from immunoSEQ multiplex PCR; TCRdb's copy has only in-frame clones and leaves some out. The sample includes 30,000 to 35,000 clones. Material: blood buffy coat. These receptors were obtained from a woman between 18 and 69 years old with a cervical HPV16 infection that either progressed to CIN3+ or cleared (not recorded which).

Concerning this clone: Read coverage stops 3 residues before the CDR3 terminus; the germline J gene supplies the remainder. This chain uses TRBV5-1 with TRBJ2-1; D may be TRBD1 (6 bases). CDR1 and CDR2 (germline): SGHRS, YFSETQ. There are 14 residues in the CDR3. The V gene lost 4 bases and the J gene lost 4 bases, with 12 bases spanning the gap. The sequenced CDR3 bases are TGCGCCAGCAGCGACGGACAGAGTTACAATGAG. This codes for CASSDGQSYNE. The CDR3, in full, reads CASSDGQSYNEQFF.

In regard to this clone: The junction differs from germline at one of its ends, possibly a read error. The read comes to an end 3 residues before the CDR3 does, leaving the germline J gene to fill in the end. J is TRBJ2-3 and V is TRBV4-2; D remains unclear. The germline V gene encodes CDR1 LGHNA and CDR2 YNFKEQ. The CDR3 is 16 amino acids. The CDR3 sequence is CASSQDGRAEADTQYF. The sequenced CDR3 bases are TGCGCCAGCAGCCAAGATGGAAGGGCAGAGGCAGATACG.

Comment on this clone: Sequencing ends 3 residues short of the CDR3 end; the germline J gene provides the rest. The chain joins TRBV7-9 to TRBJ1-2; D may be TRBD1 (6 bases). Germline V gene lookup returns CDR1 SEHNR and CDR2 FQNEAQ (reference sequence). The length of the CDR3 is 13 residues. The CDR3 bases that were read are TGTGCCAGCAGCTTTCTAGGGACAACGGAC. Amino acid sequence: CASSFLGTTD. In full, the CDR3 is CASSFLGTTDYTF.

Comments on this clone: The missing CDR3 end, 3 residues past where the read stops, is filled in from the germline J gene. The chain carries TRBV12-3 or TRBV12-4 and TRBJ2-1, with D hard to call. With 5 bases removed from V and 7 bases from J, the gap between germline ends came to 9 bases. The CDR3 length is 12 residues. This chain's CDR3 is CASSLQGNEQFF. The DNA read from the CDR3 is TGTGCCAGCAGTCTTCAAGGTAATGAG.

On this clone: The read finishes 3 residues shy of the CDR3 end, and the germline J gene is used to complete it. The chain links TRBV29-1 to TRBJ2-3; possible D gene TRBD1, 5 bases. Germline-derived CDR1 and CDR2 are SQVTM and ANQGSEA. V was shortened by 0 bases and J by 6 bases, with 13 bases between the two germline ends. The CDR3 runs to 14 residues. CDR3 DNA, as far as it was read: TGCAGCGTTGAAGAGGGAAGGGGCCCCGATACG. The encoded protein is CSVEEGRGPDT. The whole CDR3 region reads CSVEEGRGPDTQYF.

With respect to this clone: The read comes to an end 3 residues before the CDR3 does, leaving the germline J gene to fill in the end. The chain has TRBV11-1 and TRBJ2-1, with TRBD1 identical over 7 bases. Trimming at V came to 5 bases and at J to 5 bases, leaving 9 bases not matched to a gene. CDR3 length: 15 residues. The germline gives CDR1 SGHAT, CDR2 FQDESV (reference sequence). CDR3 DNA (partial): TGTGCCAGCAGCCTCGGGACAGTCGGTGACAATGAG. Its translation: CASSLGTVGDNE. The CDR3 reads in full as CASSLGTVGDNEQFF.

Of note for this clone: The read ends 3 residues shy of where the CDR3 ends; the end is completed using the germline J gene. This sequence joins TRBV28 and TRBJ1-5; D unclear. Trimming shortened V by 1 base and J by 7 bases, and 5 bases separated the two germline ends. This CDR3 region has 12 residues. Germline V lookup: CDR1 MDHEN, CDR2 SYDVKM. Incomplete CDR3 DNA: TGTGCCAGCAGTTTATTTCGGCAGCCC. Encoded protein: CASSLFRQP. The full CDR3 reads CASSLFRQPQHF.

Details on this clone: Germline and junction disagree at one end, which may indicate a read error. Sequencing ends 3 residues short of the CDR3 end; the germline J gene provides the rest. The same CDR3 also results from other DNA sequences found in this sample. The chain uses TRBV6-1 and TRBJ1-2; 7 bases agree with TRBD1. The length of the CDR3 is 13 residues. The germline V gene has CDR1 MNHNS and CDR2 SASEGT. Incomplete CDR3 DNA: TGTGCCAGCAGTGACAGGGGGAGCTATGGA. Protein: CASSDRGSYG. In full, the CDR3 reads CASSDRGSYGYTF.

Incomplete CDR3 DNA: TGCAGTGCTAGGGGTCGGGACAGGGGATCCACTAACACCGGGGAG. It encodes CSARGRDRGSTNTGE. Given in full, the CDR3 is CSARGRDRGSTNTGELFF. The gene calls are TRBV20-1 and TRBJ2-2; 10 nucleotides match TRBD1. The read ends 3 residues before the CDR3 terminus; that terminus is restored from the germline J gene. CDR1 is DFQATT and CDR2 is SNEGSKA in the germline V gene (reference sequence). Unmatched junction bases numbered 12, after V lost 3 bases and J lost 2 bases. This CDR3 region has 18 residues.

In regard to this clone: Read data end 3 residues before the CDR3 end; the end is taken from the germline J gene. The same CDR3 arises from other DNA sequences in this sample as well. This chain joins TRBV10-2 and TRBJ1-3; the D gene is possibly TRBD1 (5 bases). Trimming took off 8 bases at V and 2 bases at J, with 16 bases between the two ends. The V gene's germline CDR1 is WSHSY and CDR2 SAAADI. The CDR3 spans 15 residues. The CDR3 loop is CASARRGGAGNTIYF. Partial CDR3 DNA: TGCGCCAGCGCACGCCGCGGGGGGGCTGGAAACACC.

Worth noting for this clone: The CDR3 goes on 3 residues after the read ends, and that part is filled in from the germline J gene. The chain uses TRBV7-6 and TRBJ2-5; 14 nucleotides match TRBD2. CDR3 length: 18 residues. In germline, CDR1 is SGHVS, CDR2 FNYEAQ. With V trimmed by 5 bases and J by 4 bases, 12 bases remained unmatched. CDR3 DNA, as far as it was read: TGTGCCAGCAGCCGTTCGTTGACTAGCGGGGGGGGAGGAGAGACC. Translated, it gives CASSRSLTSGGGGET. The full CDR3 is CASSRSLTSGGGGETQYF.

On this clone itself: The missing CDR3 end, 3 residues past where the read stops, is filled in from the germline J gene. The chain has TRBV6-1 and TRBJ1-2, with D unresolved. CDR1 and CDR2 (germline): MNHNS, SASEGT. CDR3 length equals 15 residues. The CDR3 region is CASSERSGLDNDYTF. The covered CDR3 bases are TGTGCCAGCAGTGAGCGTAGCGGGTTAGACAATGAC.

On this clone: Sequencing ends 3 residues short of the CDR3 end; the germline J gene provides the rest. The chain employs TRBV30 and TRBJ2-3; D is perhaps TRBD1 (5 bases). V lost 2 bases to trimming and J lost 2 bases, with 20 bases between them. Germline CDR1 GTSNPN, CDR2 SVGIG (reference sequence). CDR3 length: 17 amino acids. The DNA read from the CDR3 is TGTGCCTGGAGTAACCCCGAAAAGGGGTTATACACAGATACG. Translation gives CAWSNPEKGLYTDT. The whole CDR3 protein reads CAWSNPEKGLYTDTQYF.

CDR3 sequence: CASSDRGVYGETQYF. Incomplete CDR3 DNA: TGTGCCAGTAGTGACAGGGGCGTTTACGGAGAGACC. The chain is built from TRBV19 and TRBJ2-5; 8 bases fit TRBD1. The DNA ends 3 residues before the CDR3 does, and the rest of the CDR3 is filled in from the germline J gene. Germline V gene sequence: CDR1 LNHDA, CDR2 SQIVND (reference sequence). The CDR3 spans 15 residues. V gave up 5 bases and J gave up 4 bases; unmatched junction bases: 9. Full variable domain (outside the CDR3, taken from reference TRBV19 and TRBJ2-5): DGGITQSPKYLFRKEGQNVTLSCEQNLNHDAMYWYRQDPGQGLRLIYYSQIVNDFQKGDIAEGYSVSREKKESFPLTVTSAQKNPTAFYLCASSDRGVYGETQYFGPGTRLLVL.

With regard to this clone: Read sequence stops 3 residues before the CDR3 end, and the germline J gene provides the missing end. The gene calls are TRBV19 and TRBJ1-2, with no clear D. Germline V gene lookup returns CDR1 LNHDA and CDR2 SQIVND (reference sequence). The CDR3 contains 15 residues. The CDR3 bases that were read are TGTGCCAGTAGTCAGACTAGCGGGAGCACAGATACC. It encodes CASSQTSGSTDT. The whole CDR3 is CASSQTSGSTDTYTF. Full variable domain (outside the CDR3, taken from reference TRBV19 and TRBJ1-2): DGGITQSPKYLFRKEGQNVTLSCEQNLNHDAMYWYRQDPGQGLRLIYYSQIVNDFQKGDIAEGYSVSREKKESFPLTVTSAQKNPTAFYLCASSQTSGSTDTYTFGSGTRLTVV.

Remarks on this clone: The sequence runs out 3 residues before the end of the CDR3; the remainder is reconstructed from the germline J gene. V is TRBV5-1 and J is TRBJ2-2, with TRBD2 identical over 11 bases. The V and J ends lost 3 bases and 2 bases, in that order; junction bases with no gene match: 15. This CDR3 is 20 amino acids long. CDR1 is SGHRS and CDR2 is YFSETQ in the germline V gene. CDR3: CASSSPLAGAPRRNTGELFF. The covered CDR3 bases are TGCGCCAGCAGCTCGCCACTAGCGGGGGCCCCCCGACGTAACACCGGGGAG.

With respect to this clone: The CDR3 end lies 3 residues beyond the end of the read and is filled in from the germline J gene. The chain links TRBV18 to TRBJ1-2; D gene unclear. The V gene's germline CDR1 is KGHSH and CDR2 LQKENI. With 6 bases removed from V and 2 bases from J, the gap between germline ends came to 10 bases. The CDR3 has 13 residues. The DNA read from the CDR3 is TGTGCCAGCTCGCCTCCAGTCAACTATGGC. It is translated as CASSPPVNYG. The entire CDR3 reads CASSPPVNYGYTF. Drawing the rest from reference TRBV18 and TRBJ1-2, the complete variable domain is NAGVMQNPRHLVRRRGQEARLRCSPMKGHSHVYWYRQLPEEGLKFMVYLQKENIIDESGMPKERFSAEFPKEGPSILRIQQVVRGDSAAYFCASSPPVNYGYTFGSGTRLTVV.